These 31 T cell receptor beta chains were sequenced from one sample in a study of post-analysis software for immune sequencing data. General study points: In patients, about 5 TRBV segments were more frequent than in controls, with TRBV5-6, TRBV5-1 and TRBV20-1 among them.

Built from TCR beta cDNA, the libraries had unique molecular identifiers in them. TCRdb reprocessed the PCR reads via MiXCR and lists one record per CDR3 protein. The data show roughly 540,000 distinct CDR3 sequences, around 31% seen once. These TCRs' antigens remain unknown. The sequenced sample was blood. Receptors originate from a girl under 18 with multiple sclerosis.

The chain has TRBV6-1 and TRBJ2-3; 11 nucleotides match TRBD1. The germline V gene encodes CDR1 MNHNS and CDR2 SASEGT. The CDR3 sequence is 15 residues long. J lost 3 bases, V lost 3 bases, and 2 bases had no gene match. The CDR3 region has the DNA TGTGCCAGCAGTGACCGGGACAGGGGGACAGATACGCAGTATTTT. It translates to CASSDRDRGTDTQYF.

The rearrangement joins TRBV5-1 to TRBJ2-5, with 8 bases identical to TRBD1. Matching the DNA end better, TRBJ2-7 makes the J call doubtful. The CDR3 is 14 amino acids. Germline V CDR1 and CDR2: SGHRS, YFSETQ. CDR3 sequence: CASSQGQGFIEQYF. The CDR3 nucleotides are TGCGCCAGCAGCCAAGGACAGGGTTTTATCGAGCAGTACTTC.

V is TRBV20-1 and J is TRBJ2-7, with 8 bases lining up with TRBD2. Germline lookup yields CDR1 DFQATT and CDR2 SNEGSKA (reference sequence). The CDR3 extends over 14 amino acids. J gave up 3 bases and V 6 bases, and 10 bases lay outside the gene matches. The CDR3 DNA is TGCAGTGCCAAAGGACTAGCTGGAAACTACGAGCAGTACTTC. Its translation is CSAKGLAGNYEQYF.

This clonotype was counted a few times. Just one base apart from a much larger clone, this may be a read error. This chain uses TRBV12-3 or TRBV12-4 with TRBJ2-1, with 7 bases aligning to TRBD2. The CDR3 is 14 amino acids. With 6 bases clipped from V and 5 bases from J, the junction kept 7 bases outside the gene matches. CDR3 region: CASSSSGPNNEQFF. The CDR3 DNA sequence: TGTGCCAGCAGCTCTAGCGGACCCAACAATGAGCAGTTCTTC.

The genes are TRBV9 and TRBJ2-3; 15 nucleotides align to TRBD2. Germline CDR1 SGDLS, CDR2 YYNGEE. Losses at the gene ends were 0 bases for V and 6 bases for J; bases not matched to a gene: 5. The CDR3 is made up of 17 amino acids. The DNA for the CDR3 is TGTGCCAGCAGCGTAGGGACTAGCGGGGGGGCAGGCGATACGCAGTATTTT. Its translation is CASSVGTSGGAGDTQYF.

This clonotype showed up just a few times. The chain links TRBV9 to TRBJ2-5; TRBD2 is a possible D gene (5 bases). Trimming cost V 4 bases and J 9 bases, with 16 bases left between them. The CDR3 consists of 13 residues. Germline CDR1 is SGDLS and CDR2 is YYNGEE. In DNA, the CDR3 is TGTGCCAGCAGCCCTAGCCCCGAGTGGGCCCAGTACTTC. This sequence encodes CASSPSPEWAQYF. Full variable domain (rest looked up from reference TRBV9 and TRBJ2-5): DSGVTQTPKHLITATGQRVTLRCSPRSGDLSVYWYQQSLDQGLQFLIQYYNGEERAKGNILERFSAQQFPDLHSELNLSSLELGDSALYFCASSPSPEWAQYFGPGTRLLVL.

In its sample, this clonotype was seen many times. The rearrangement joins TRBV29-1 to TRBJ1-1, with D unresolved. The V gene lost 6 bases and the J gene lost 11 bases, with 13 bases spanning the gap. The CDR3 runs 10 residues. Germline values: CDR1 SQVTM, CDR2 ANQGSEA. This CDR3 is CSVANLEAFF. The CDR3 DNA sequence: TGCAGCGTGGCGAATCTAGAGGCTTTCTTT.

This clonotype showed up just a few times. The chain uses TRBV28 and TRBJ2-3, with D possibly TRBD2 on 6 matching bases. This CDR3 contains 15 residues. The V gene's germline CDR1 is MDHEN and CDR2 SYDVKM. V was clipped by 7 bases and J by 1 base, with 15 bases between them. This CDR3 is CASTLPGLGTDTQYF. DNA of the CDR3: TGTGCCAGCACCCTACCGGGACTCGGCACAGATACGCAGTATTTT.

This chain links TRBV29-1 with TRBJ1-1, with 11 bases that match TRBD1. Germline-derived CDR1 and CDR2 are SQVTM and ANQGSEA. Trimming cost V 7 bases and J 10 bases; bases outside gene matches: 5. The CDR3 extends over 11 amino acids. Here the CDR3 reads CSADRGRSAFF. Here the CDR3 DNA reads TGCAGCGCGGACAGGGGGCGATCAGCTTTCTTT.

The chain links TRBV6-5 to TRBJ1-2; D is undetermined. There are 11 residues in the CDR3. The germline V gene encodes CDR1 MNHEY and CDR2 SVGAGI. V dropped 7 bases and J dropped 8 bases, with 11 bases sitting between them. CDR3 sequence: CASKDGVGYTF. CDR3 DNA sequence: TGTGCCAGCAAGGATGGTGTCGGCTACACCTTC.

Notes on this clonotype: This may be a read error, as it is one base from a much larger clone. V usage is TRBV4-1 and J usage is TRBJ2-7; D is possibly TRBD1 (6 bases). Trimming stripped 8 bases from V and 2 bases from J, with 13 bases between. The CDR3 spans 13 residues. Germline-derived CDR1 and CDR2 are MGHRA and YSYEKL. The CDR3 coding sequence is TGCGCCAGCGGCCCGGACAGTACCTACGAGCAGTACTTC. Protein product: CASGPDSTYEQYF.

The chain carries TRBV6-1 and TRBJ1-5; 10 bases are shared with TRBD1. The germline V gene encodes CDR1 MNHNS and CDR2 SASEGT. The CDR3 extends over 14 amino acids. With 7 bases clipped from V and 4 bases from J, the junction kept 4 bases outside the gene matches. The CDR3 DNA sequence: TGTGCCAGCAAGGGGACAGGGGTTAATCAGCCCCAGCATTTT. Translated: CASKGTGVNQPQHF.

Remarks on this clonotype: Germline is not matched at one junction end, which may reflect a read error. This sequence joins TRBV10-3 and TRBJ2-1; TRBD1 agrees at 7 bases. This CDR3 comprises 17 residues. The germline V gene has CDR1 ENHRY and CDR2 SYGVKD. The CDR3 bases are TGTGCCATCAGTGGAGGGGCCGGACAGGACTTCTACAATGGGCAGTTCTTC. This sequence encodes CAISGGAGQDFYNGQFF.

V is TRBV6-5 and J is TRBJ1-2, with 9 bases lining up with TRBD1. The CDR3 is 16 amino acids. The V segment lost 6 bases and the J segment 3 bases; nucleotides outside the gene matches: 11. Germline CDR1 and CDR2: MNHEY and SVGAGI. In DNA form, the CDR3 reads TGTGCCAGCAGCCGATCGGGACAGGGTAACGACTATGGCTACACCTTC. Its translation is CASSRSGQGNDYGYTF.

The V call is TRBV20-1, the J call TRBJ2-5, with D possibly being TRBD2 (5 bases). The CDR3 totals 13 residues. Germline CDR1 DFQATT, CDR2 SNEGSKA (reference sequence). V was pared by 1 base and J by 5 bases, with 11 bases between. DNA of the CDR3: TGCAGTGCTAGAGTCCGGGGTAGGGAGACCCAGTACTTC. Its translation: CSARVRGRETQYF.

This chain uses TRBV4-2 with TRBJ2-3, with 12 bases lining up with TRBD1. V lost 1 base and J lost 10; bases outside the gene matches: 3. Germline V lookup: CDR1 LGHNA, CDR2 YNFKEQ. The CDR3 has 14 amino acids. CDR3 bases: TGTGCCAGCAGCCAAGTCGGGACAGGGGGCTCGCAGTATTTT. Translation: CASSQVGTGGSQYF.

The chain has TRBV12-3 or TRBV12-4 and TRBJ1-4; possible D gene TRBD1, 6 bases. V gave up 7 bases and J gave up 8 bases, with 17 bases separating them. The CDR3 is 14 residues long. CDR3 region: CASTLTRGVEKLFF. DNA of the CDR3: TGTGCCAGCACCTTGACGAGGGGGGTAGAAAAACTGTTTTTT.

CDR3: CASSLGGQISAPGSPEAFF. CDR3 DNA: TGTGCCAGCAGCTTAGGGGGACAAATTTCGGCTCCCGGCTCCCCTGAAGCTTTCTTT. The rearrangement joins TRBV7-8 to TRBJ1-1; possible D gene TRBD1, 6 bases. Germline V gene sequence: CDR1 SGHVS, CDR2 FQNEAQ. The CDR3 runs to 19 residues. The germline V and J ends were trimmed by 1 base and 6 bases, with 27 bases remaining between them.

The rearrangement links TRBV7-3 to TRBJ2-6, with D unclear. This CDR3 comprises 14 residues. V lost 5 bases to trimming and J lost 3 bases, with 8 bases between them. CDR1 SGHTA and CDR2 FQGTGA come from the germline V gene. CDR3 amino acids: CASSPNIGANVLTF. The CDR3 DNA follows: TGTGCCAGCAGCCCAAACATTGGGGCCAACGTCCTGACTTTC.

This chain links TRBV6-2 or TRBV6-3 with TRBJ2-5, with 7 bases that match TRBD2. Germline V gene sequence: CDR1 MNHEY, CDR2 SVGEGT. This CDR3 is built from 16 residues. The trim removed 2 bases at V and 2 bases at J, leaving 8 bases unmatched. CDR3 residues: CASSYAAGTIQETQYF. CDR3 nucleotide sequence: TGTGCCAGCAGTTACGCCGCCGGGACTATACAAGAGACCCAGTACTTC.

Only a few counts were recorded for this clonotype. The chain couples TRBV5-1 to TRBJ2-5; no firm D call. This CDR3 comprises 14 residues. The germline V gene has CDR1 SGHRS and CDR2 YFSETQ. The V end was cut by 0 bases, the J end by 5 bases, with 11 bases between. CDR3 amino acids: CASSLGRSRETQYF. The CDR3, as DNA: TGCGCCAGCAGCTTGGGGCGGAGTAGGGAGACCCAGTACTTC.

The chain combines TRBV6-1 with TRBJ1-2, with D possibly being TRBD1 (5 bases). V was clipped by 10 bases and J by 8 bases, with 20 bases between them. CDR1 and CDR2 from the germline V gene are MNHNS and SASEGT. This CDR3 comprises 13 residues. Here the CDR3 reads CAITLERGWGYTF. The CDR3 DNA reads TGTGCCATTACCCTGGAGAGGGGATGGGGCTACACCTTC.

This clonotype occurred a few times. V and J are TRBV19 and TRBJ2-5; the match to TRBD1 covers 8 bases. CDR1 and CDR2 from the germline V gene are LNHDA and SQIVND (reference sequence). This CDR3 spans 12 amino acids. Unmatched junction bases numbered 4, after V lost 10 bases and J lost 3 bases. The CDR3 spells CATRTGKETQYF. CDR3 bases: TGTGCCACCCGGACAGGGAAAGAGACCCAGTACTTC.

In its sample, this clonotype was seen a few times. V and J are TRBV7-9 and TRBJ2-5, with D maybe TRBD2 (6 bases). In germline, CDR1 is SEHNR, CDR2 FQNEAQ (reference sequence). The CDR3 has 16 residues. Trimming took off 1 base at V and 1 base at J, with 13 bases between the two ends. In DNA form, the CDR3 reads TGTGCCAGCAGCTTAGGGGAAACTAGCACCCAAGAGACCCAGTACTTC. Amino acids: CASSLGETSTQETQYF.

As regards this clonotype: Being one base from a much bigger clone, this may be a read error. The rearrangement links TRBV7-2 to TRBJ1-2; 7 positions match TRBD1. The CDR3 is made up of 13 amino acids. Germline V CDR1 and CDR2: SGHTA, FQGNSA. V gave up 3 bases and J gave up 6 bases; unmatched junction bases: 4. The CDR3 here is CASSLTGSHGYTF. DNA of the CDR3: TGTGCCAGCAGCTTGACAGGGTCCCATGGCTACACCTTC.

The rearrangement joins TRBV10-3 to TRBJ2-7, with D unresolved. Trimming stripped 4 bases from V and 2 bases from J, with 12 bases between. The CDR3 is made up of 14 amino acids. From germline, CDR1 is ENHRY and CDR2 SYGVKD. The CDR3 nucleotides read TGTGCCATCAGTGCTGACCCGTCCGCCTACGAGCAGTACTTC. This codes for CAISADPSAYEQYF.

The rearrangement uses TRBV29-1 and TRBJ1-6; the D gene is possibly TRBD1 (6 bases). Trimming stripped 7 bases from V and 7 bases from J, with 14 bases between. The CDR3 has 13 residues. Germline V lookup: CDR1 SQVTM, CDR2 ANQGSEA. The CDR3 sequence is CSGRRTANSPLHF. In DNA form, the CDR3 reads TGCAGCGGGCGGCGGACAGCGAATTCACCCCTCCACTTT.

The sample holds a few counts of this clonotype. The chain joins TRBV4-1 to TRBJ1-1; 12 bases align to TRBD1. V shed 0 bases, J shed 8 bases, and the junction held 4 bases outside the gene matches. Germline V gene data show CDR1 as MGHRA and CDR2 as YSYEKL. The CDR3 is made up of 15 amino acids. CDR3 coding DNA: TGCGCCAGCAGCCAAGAGGGACAGGGGGCGAACGAAGCTTTCTTT. Residues: CASSQEGQGANEAFF.

The V call is TRBV5-1, the J call TRBJ1-2, with a possible D match to TRBD1 (6 bases). CDR3 size: 16 residues. Trimming removed 2 bases at V and 8 bases at J, with 22 bases between. Germline CDR1 SGHRS, CDR2 YFSETQ. The CDR3 protein is CASSFLESGTRQGYTF. CDR3 in DNA: TGCGCCAGCAGCTTTCTGGAGTCCGGGACACGGCAGGGCTACACCTTC. Drawing the rest from reference TRBV5-1 and TRBJ1-2, the complete variable domain is KAGVTQTPRYLIKTRGQQVTLSCSPISGHRSVSWYQQTPGQGLQFLFEYFSETQRNKGNFPGRFSGRQFSNSRSEMNVSTLELGDSALYLCASSFLESGTRQGYTFGSGTRLTVV.

This clonotype was seen only a few times. The gene calls are TRBV20-1 and TRBJ2-3, with 7 bases lining up with TRBD1. The germline V gene has CDR1 DFQATT and CDR2 SNEGSKA (reference sequence). V lost 5 bases and J lost 6; bases outside the gene matches: 5. CDR3 length: 12 amino acids. CDR3 nucleotide sequence: TGCAGTGCTCAACAGGGGCCGGATACGCAGTATTTT. As protein: CSAQQGPDTQYF.

V gene TRBV7-8 combines with J gene TRBJ2-5; 11 bases are a match to TRBD2. Germline lookup yields CDR1 SGHVS and CDR2 FQNEAQ. This CDR3 spans 16 amino acids. With V trimmed by 4 bases and J by 2 bases, 6 bases remained unmatched. The CDR3 DNA reads as TGTGCCAGCAGCTCCCTTGGACTAGCGGGTCAAGAGACCCAGTACTTC. Its protein is CASSSLGLAGQETQYF.